These 24 T cell receptor beta chains were sequenced from one sample in a study of blood T cell repertoires in COVID-19. Method: immunoSEQ multiplex PCR; TCRdb's copy keeps in-frame clones and lacks some. The table shows some 150,000 clones, with roughly nine tenths occurring only once. The sequencing sample was made of peripheral blood. Receptor source: a human donor in a cohort sampled during active COVID-19.

The chain is built from TRBV2 and TRBJ2-7; TRBD2 agrees at 9 bases. The CDR3 contains 15 residues. V trimming: 2 bases; J trimming: 3 bases; junction bases outside the gene matches: 5. Per germline, CDR1 SNHLY and CDR2 FYNNEI. This CDR3 is CASSESAGGSYEQYF. For the CDR3, the DNA is TGTGCCAGCAGTGAATCGGCGGGGGGGAGCTACGAGCAGTACTTC.

This chain uses TRBV14 with TRBJ1-1; D may be TRBD1 (5 bases). This CDR3 has 16 residues. The V end was cut by 2 bases, the J end by 3 bases, with 16 bases between. CDR1 and CDR2 from the germline V gene are SGHDN and FVKESK. CDR3 region: CASSQLKGQGDTEAFF. In DNA form, the CDR3 reads TGTGCCAGCAGCCAATTAAAGGGCCAAGGGGACACTGAAGCTTTCTTT.

This chain uses TRBV15 with TRBJ1-2; D remains ambiguous. The CDR3 extends over 12 amino acids. Trimming removed 3 bases at V and 6 bases at J, with 8 bases between. Germline CDR1 and CDR2: LNHNV and YYDKDF (reference sequence). In DNA, the CDR3 is TGTGCCACCAGCAGTCTTACAGATGGCTACACCTTC. Amino acid sequence: CATSSLTDGYTF. The variable domain in full, with the rest retrieved from reference TRBV15 and TRBJ1-2, is DAMVIQNPRYQVTQFGKPVTLSCSQTLNHNVMYWYQQKSSQAPKLLFHYYDKDFNNEADTPDNFQSRRPNTSFCFLDIRSPGLGDTAMYLCATSSLTDGYTFGSGTRLTVV.

This sequence joins TRBV15 and TRBJ2-7; D gene ambiguous. CDR1 and CDR2 from the germline V gene are LNHNV and YYDKDF (reference sequence). V was clipped by 1 base and J by 6 bases, with 7 bases between them. This CDR3 spans 12 amino acids. The CDR3 DNA follows: TGTGCCACCAGCAGAGCCTCGGGCGAGCAGTACTTC. Its protein product is CATSRASGEQYF.

The rearrangement uses TRBV6-6 and TRBJ1-5; 7 positions agree with TRBD1. Germline lookup yields CDR1 MNHNY and CDR2 SVGAGI (reference sequence). This CDR3 is built from 16 residues. J lost 0 bases, V lost 10 bases, and 12 bases had no gene match. In DNA, the CDR3 is TGTGCCATTAGGGGGGAGACAGGGATTAGCAATCAGCCCCAGCATTTT. Protein product: CAIRGETGISNQPQHF.

The chain combines TRBV5-8 with TRBJ1-2; D call uncertain. Germline V lookup: CDR1 SGHTS, CDR2 YDEGEE. This CDR3 comprises 12 residues. Trimming shortened V by 2 bases and J by 5 bases, and 7 bases separated the two germline ends. DNA for the CDR3: TGTGCCAGCAGCTTCTCCGGGTATGGCTACACCTTC. Translated, it gives CASSFSGYGYTF.

The chain carries TRBV5-1 and TRBJ2-7; the match to TRBD1 covers 11 bases. Trimming at V came to 4 bases and at J to 2 bases, leaving 5 bases not matched to a gene. CDR3 length: 15 amino acids. CDR1 is SGHRS, CDR2 YFSETQ, per germline. The chain's CDR3 is CASSLRTGGPYEQYF. In DNA, the CDR3 is TGCGCCAGCAGCCTGAGGACAGGGGGCCCCTACGAGCAGTACTTC.

The gene calls are TRBV18 and TRBJ2-5; D remains unclear. Trimming stripped 2 bases from V and 4 bases from J, with 11 bases between. This CDR3 has 14 residues. Germline lookup yields CDR1 KGHSH and CDR2 LQKENI. The CDR3 protein is CASSPGPRGETQYF. The CDR3 bases are TGTGCCAGCTCACCAGGGCCTCGTGGAGAGACCCAGTACTTC.

V usage is TRBV6-5 and J usage is TRBJ2-3; D not resolved. Trimming removed 7 bases at V and 6 bases at J, with 8 bases between. The CDR3 totals 11 residues. CDR1 is MNHEY, CDR2 SVGAGI, per germline. CDR3 coding DNA: TGTGCCAGCAAGCTTCTCGATACGCAGTATTTT. Its protein is CASKLLDTQYF.

The chain uses TRBV6-2 or TRBV6-3 and TRBJ1-1; 10 nucleotides agree with TRBD1. The trim removed 2 bases at V and 10 bases at J, leaving 1 base unmatched. CDR3 length equals 12 residues. In germline, CDR1 is MNHEY, CDR2 SVGEGT. For the CDR3, the DNA is TGTGCCAGCAGTTACGGACAGGGGGGAGCTTTCTTT. Encoded protein: CASSYGQGGAFF.

This clone was seen a single time. The chain carries TRBV6-5 and TRBJ1-2; 9 bases fit TRBD1. The CDR3 is 16 amino acids. V was clipped by 4 bases and J by 5 bases; unmatched bases: 11. Germline CDR1 and CDR2: MNHEY and SVGAGI. The CDR3 region has the DNA TGTGCCAGCAGTTCCCTGGGGGGACAGGGCCCTTATGGCTACACCTTC. It translates to CASSSLGGQGPYGYTF.

The chain couples TRBV7-2 to TRBJ2-7; D perhaps matches TRBD1 (6 bases). With 8 bases removed from V and 4 bases from J, the gap between germline ends came to 24 bases. The CDR3 is 16 amino acids. Germline loops: CDR1 SGHTA, CDR2 FQGNSA. As DNA, the CDR3 is TGTGCCAGCCGCCAACAATTACAGGGAACACATTACGAGCAGTACTTC. Translated: CASRQQLQGTHYEQYF.

The chain has TRBV18 and TRBJ2-6; D is possibly TRBD1 (5 bases). Germline lookup yields CDR1 KGHSH and CDR2 LQKENI. The length of the CDR3 is 16 residues. Trimming cost V 4 bases and J 3 bases, with 13 bases left between them. The DNA of the CDR3 is TGTGCCAGCTCACGAGATGACAGTCTTGGGGCCAACGTCCTGACTTTC. The encoded protein is CASSRDDSLGANVLTF.

The chain is built from TRBV19 and TRBJ1-4, with 11 bases matching TRBD1. Germline values: CDR1 LNHDA, CDR2 SQIVND (reference sequence). Trimming removed 3 bases from V and 7 bases from J; junction bases left unmatched: 4. CDR3 length: 15 amino acids. The CDR3, as DNA: TGTGCCAGTAGTATGGGACAGGGGGAGAGTGAAAAACTGTTTTTT. Translating it yields CASSMGQGESEKLFF.

The chain joins TRBV10-2 to TRBJ2-5, with 7 bases identical to TRBD1. V gave up 1 base and J gave up 1 base; unmatched junction bases: 3. This CDR3 spans 15 amino acids. CDR1 is WSHSY and CDR2 is SAAADI in the germline V gene. CDR3 in amino acids: CASSEFGTVQETQYF. CDR3 DNA sequence: TGCGCCAGCAGTGAGTTTGGGACAGTCCAAGAGACCCAGTACTTC.

The chain joins TRBV9 to TRBJ1-2, with D maybe TRBD1 (5 bases). The germline V gene has CDR1 SGDLS and CDR2 YYNGEE. Trimming stripped 6 bases from V and 5 bases from J, with 14 bases between. The CDR3 covers 13 residues. In nucleotides, the CDR3 is TGTGCCAGCACGGGGGGGTGGTCTTATGGCTACACCTTC. This codes for CASTGGWSYGYTF.

This sequence joins TRBV27 and TRBJ2-7; D might be TRBD1 (6 bases). Looked up from germline, CDR1 is MNHEY and CDR2 is SMNVEV (reference sequence). The CDR3 is 19 residues long. V dropped 2 bases and J dropped 1 base, with 24 bases sitting between them. The CDR3 nucleotides read TGTGCCAGCAGTTTAGGCTGGGGCAGGGGACACAAAAATTCCTACGAGCAGTACTTC. As protein: CASSLGWGRGHKNSYEQYF.

V and J are TRBV27 and TRBJ1-6; 9 bases fit TRBD1. The CDR3 has 13 amino acids. V was clipped by 6 bases and J by 9 bases; unmatched bases: 3. CDR1 and CDR2 from the germline V gene are MNHEY and SMNVEV (reference sequence). The CDR3 nucleotides are TGTGCCAGCAGGACACAGGGGGCTTCACCCCTCCACTTT. Translated, it gives CASRTQGASPLHF.

The CDR3 bases are TGTGCCAGCAGCTTAGACAGGGCTAATGAAAAACTGTTTTTT. Its protein product is CASSLDRANEKLFF. The genes are TRBV5-6 and TRBJ1-4; 7 bases match TRBD1. J was trimmed by 3 bases and V by 2 bases; bases with no gene match: 1. The germline V gene has CDR1 SGHDT and CDR2 YYEEEE. This CDR3 contains 14 residues.

The gene calls are TRBV12-3 or TRBV12-4 and TRBJ2-7, with TRBD1 as a possible D gene (5 bases). This CDR3 comprises 13 residues. V was trimmed by 4 bases and J by 0 bases, leaving 7 bases between them. CDR3: CASSSDSSYEQYF. CDR3 sequence (DNA): TGTGCCAGCAGTTCCGACAGCTCCTACGAGCAGTACTTC.

The rearrangement links TRBV12-3 or TRBV12-4 to TRBJ1-6; D call uncertain. This CDR3 comprises 13 residues. Trimming cost V 3 bases and J 8 bases, with 8 bases left between them. CDR3 sequence reads: CASSFSPDSPLHF. CDR3 DNA sequence: TGTGCCAGCAGTTTTAGCCCAGATTCACCCCTCCACTTT.

DNA for the CDR3: TGTGCCAGCAGCCAAGAAAGCCACCAAATAGTTAGTCCCCTCCACTTT. Protein product: CASSQESHQIVSPLHF. The J gene is TRBJ1-6, the V gene TRBV3-1 (or the pseudogene TRBV3-2), with D uncertain. The CDR3 has 16 residues. The V end was cut by 0 bases, the J end by 13 bases, with 19 bases between. In germline, CDR1 is LGHDT, CDR2 YNNKEL (reference sequence).

The rearrangement joins TRBV5-1 to TRBJ2-2; tentatively, D is TRBD1 (6 bases). The CDR3 is 15 amino acids. Germline loops: CDR1 SGHRS, CDR2 YFSETQ. V shed 4 bases and J shed 2 bases, with 12 bases lying between them. CDR3 region: CASSQQGSNTGELFF. The CDR3 coding sequence is TGCGCCAGCAGCCAACAGGGTTCAAACACCGGGGAGCTGTTTTTT.

The chain carries TRBV4-1 and TRBJ2-7; no firm D call. With 5 bases removed from V and 3 bases from J, the gap between germline ends came to 11 bases. The CDR3 sequence is 13 residues long. Germline V gives CDR1 MGHRA, CDR2 YSYEKL. CDR3 amino acids: CASSVAGFYEQYF. DNA of the CDR3: TGCGCCAGCAGCGTCGCCGGTTTCTACGAGCAGTACTTC.